One T cell receptor (beta chain) is described in this entry. The data stem from a study of CXCR3-negative and CXCR3-positive naive CD8 T cells. Germline lookup yields CDR1 SQVTM and CDR2 ANQGSEA. The CDR3 runs to 12 residues. TRB cDNA was prepared as libraries by UMI-labeled 5' RACE. From its re-call of the 5' RACE reads, TCRdb lists each CDR3 protein once, without DNA. Its table records about 6,700 distinct CDR3 sequences. Sequencing used naive CXCR3- CD8+ T cells from blood. Indicated subset: CD45RO-CCR7+CD27+CD95- naive CD8+ T cells lacking CXCR3 (TNR3-). This sequence originates from a human donor in good health. Some clones in this sample may be carry-over from other donors' samples. This rearrangement joins TRBV29-1 to TRBJ2-4; TCRdb picks TRBD2, but there is no DNA to check that call. CDR3 region: CSVEDRRAIQYF. The full variable domain, rest sourced from reference TRBV29-1 and TRBJ2-4, is SAVISQKPSRDICQRGTSLTIQCQVDSQVTMMFWYRQQPGQSLTLIATANQGSEATYESGFVIDKFPISRPNLTFSTLTVSNMSPEDSSIYLCSVEDRRAIQYFGAGTRLSVL.